This T cell receptor (beta chain) was captured by sequencing in a study of CD8 T cells in Susac syndrome. Study-level background: When their blood was taken, patients with Susac syndrome were therapy-naive, taking corticosteroids, or taking intravenous immunoglobulin alone.

Negative isolation was applied to CD8+ and CD4+ T cells, and FACS enrichment was applied to TEMRA cells. Random hexamers primed reverse transcription of about 0.45 to 1 ug RNA. By means of immunoSEQ multiplex PCR, TCR beta CDR3 spanning 54 Vbeta and 13 Jbeta underwent amplification. MiXCR, run by TCRdb on the immunoSEQ multiplex PCR reads, gives a single entry per CDR3 protein. This sample yields roughly 80,000 distinct CDR3 sequences, of which just over 90% are seen a single time; 0.5% to 0.65% belongs to the top ten. The V end was cut by 1 base, the J end by 0 bases, with 8 bases between. The CDR3 totals 15 residues. Germline V lookup: CDR1 SGHKS, CDR2 YYEKEE (reference sequence).

Material: CD4+ T cells from PBMCs. This TCR was recovered from a human donor with Susac syndrome. The V and J genes are TRBV5-5 and TRBJ1-3; no firm D call. The CDR3, as DNA: TGTGCCAGCAGCTTGAGTTCCCTCTCTGGAAACACCATATATTTT. It encodes CASSLSSLSGNTIYF.